A single sample gave rise to the 4 T cell receptor beta chains below, sequenced in a study of cytomegalovirus exposure and HLA in healthy donors. Researchers ran the PCR with 60 Vbeta and 13 Jbeta primers. The repertoire was sequenced with immunoSEQ multiplex PCR; TCRdb's copy has only in-frame clones and lacks some. The sample yields 120,000 or so clones, 81% seen once. Material for sequencing was PBMCs. These receptors all stem from a man aged 18-30 years in good health and CMV-seropositive.

The V gene is TRBV6-1, the J gene TRBJ2-7; 7 bases align to TRBD2. V was pared by 6 bases and J by 0 bases, with 8 bases of the junction left unmatched. Germline V gives CDR1 MNHNS, CDR2 SASEGT. CDR3 length equals 15 residues. Written as DNA, the CDR3 is TGTGCCAGCAGCCCTAGCGGAGTCCGCTCCTACGAGCAGTACTTC. Protein product: CASSPSGVRSYEQYF.

V is TRBV21-1 and J is TRBJ2-7; the listed D gene, TRBD2, was not tested against the DNA. TRBV21-1 constitutes a pseudogene. The CDR3 contains 11 residues. CDR3 bases: TGTGCCAGCAGCACTCACAGAGCGGTGAACTTC. It is translated as CASSTHRAVNF.

The rearrangement links TRBV4-1 to TRBJ1-2; the D is unclear. The CDR3 sequence is 12 residues long. V dropped 2 bases and J dropped 13 bases, with 14 bases sitting between them. The germline gives CDR1 MGHRA, CDR2 YSYEKL. CDR3 sequence reads: CASSQRGFTVTF. In DNA form, the CDR3 reads TGCGCCAGCAGCCAAAGAGGGTTCACGGTCACCTTC.

The CDR3 loop is CASSTNEKGAIYEQYF. CDR3 sequence (DNA): TGTGCCAGCTCCACAAATGAAAAGGGGGCGATTTACGAGCAGTACTTC. V gene TRBV18 combines with J gene TRBJ2-7; 7 bases are a match to TRBD1. With V trimmed by 6 bases and J by 4 bases, 15 bases remained unmatched. The CDR3 extends over 16 amino acids. Germline V CDR1 and CDR2: KGHSH, LQKENI.